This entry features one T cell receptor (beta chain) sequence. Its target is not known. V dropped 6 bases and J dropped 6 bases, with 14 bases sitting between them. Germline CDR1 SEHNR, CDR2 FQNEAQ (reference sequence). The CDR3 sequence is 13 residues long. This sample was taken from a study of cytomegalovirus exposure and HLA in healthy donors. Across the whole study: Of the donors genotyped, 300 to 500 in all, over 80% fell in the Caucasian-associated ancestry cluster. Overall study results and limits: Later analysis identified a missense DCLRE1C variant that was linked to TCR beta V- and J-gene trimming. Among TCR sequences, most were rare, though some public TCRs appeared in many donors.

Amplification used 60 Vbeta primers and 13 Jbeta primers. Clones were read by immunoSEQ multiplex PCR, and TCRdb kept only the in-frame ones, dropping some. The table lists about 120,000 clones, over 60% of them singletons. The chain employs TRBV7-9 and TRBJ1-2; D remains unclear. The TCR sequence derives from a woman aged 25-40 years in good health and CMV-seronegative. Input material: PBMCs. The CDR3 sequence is CASRIGLADGYTF. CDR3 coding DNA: TGTGCCAGCAGGATAGGACTGGCAGATGGCTACACCTTC.